The following is a T cell receptor (beta chain) sequence with its context. Its target is unknown. Rearranged V-D-J TRB sequences were amplified with a mixed TRB-A/B primer pool. TCRdb reprocessed the multiplex PCR reads with MiXCR, giving one entry per CDR3 protein. The data hold 2,300 or so distinct CDR3 sequences, with 25% observed a single time. TCR beta rearrangements were amplified from peripheral blood genomic DNA. The CDR3 runs to 15 residues. Germline lookup yields CDR1 SGHNT and CDR2 YYREEE (reference sequence). Trimming took 4 bases from V and 5 from J; bases not matched to a gene: 9. The record originates from a study of T cell repertoires in aging, cancer and after chemotherapy. Overall study: Donor ages fell into six groups from 30 or younger up to 70 or older. Study-wide results and caveats: Untreated cancer patients had significantly lower blood TCR diversity than age-matched healthy donors.

The specimen sequenced was blood. The receptor was isolated from a human donor with a solid tumor. The rearrangement joins TRBV5-4 to TRBJ2-3; TRBD1 matches 8 bases. CDR3 sequence reads: CASSDQGARGDTQYF. CDR3 DNA sequence: TGTGCCAGCAGCGATCAGGGGGCTCGCGGAGATACGCAGTATTTT.